This T cell receptor (beta chain) was recorded in a study of T cells in Graves' hyperthyroidism and ophthalmopathy (dated by TCRdb to between 2018 and 2021). Context from the whole study: Peripheral blood samples were taken at initial diagnosis, before any treatment was given. To identify TCR V-J signatures that set the groups apart, the researchers used a discovery cohort of about a hundred patients, made up of 43 with Graves' ophthalmopathy and approximately 57 with stable Graves' hyperthyroidism. Prospective prediction of ophthalmopathy was tested in an independent validation cohort of 18 to 20 hyperthyroidism patients and some 17 patients who later progressed to ophthalmopathy. The 95 to 100 discovery patients were randomly split 7:3 into training and test sets. In addition, the study compared T-cell repertoires in thyroid tissue and in blood from over 5 Graves' hyperthyroidism patients. Following sampling, methimazole starting at 30 mg daily was given to hyperthyroidism patients, and high-dose intravenous methylprednisolone was given to ophthalmopathy patients. The paper describes TCR Vbeta CDR3 sequencing of 130 to 150 peripheral blood samples, made up of some 42 ophthalmopathy patients, around 78 hyperthyroidism patients and some 17 progressor patients. General study outcomes and caveats: In validation, the model predicted progression to ophthalmopathy with around 71% sensitivity and about 72% specificity, a median of about 6 months before onset. A 13 V-J signature model separated ophthalmopathy from stable hyperthyroidism, with 87.88% sensitivity and about 81% specificity in cross-validation and 80%/75% in testing. Most expanded thyroid clonotypes (frequency above 0.001) were also detected in blood, suggesting blood repertoires may reflect thyroid immune responses. No statistical method was used to set the sample size in advance, and investigators knew the group allocation.

Comments on this clonotype: Its antigen is not yet known. Compared with germline, one end of the junction differs, possibly owing to a read error.

The CDR3 sequence holds 15 residues, the cysteine and phenylalanine included. The retained sequence is limited to the CDR3, 45 bases, with the frame set at the first base. The germline V gene supplies CDR1 SGHVS and CDR2 FQNEAQ. A patient counted as having stable Graves' hyperthyroidism if no progression to ophthalmopathy occurred over 18 months of follow-up. Hyperthyroidism patients were newly diagnosed, with disease duration under 2 months, and aged 18 to 65 years. Any patient with an uncontrolled infection, another autoimmune disease, pregnancy or lactation was excluded. Diagnoses were established on the basis of clinical symptoms, serum thyroxine and TRAb, thyroid ultrasound, and orbital computed tomography. PBMCs were separated from roughly 10 ml of fresh peripheral blood using Ficoll-Paque density gradient centrifugation. Total RNA was extracted with Trizol reagent, and quality was checked on an Agilent 2100 Bioanalyzer.

The TCR beta CDR3 regions were amplified from RNA transcripts. For the first round of RT-PCR on the TCR CDR3, the HTBI primer set was used together with the Qiagen OneStep RT-PCR kit. Libraries were constructed in a second round of multiplex PCR, after which size selection and purification were carried out. Paired-end sequencing of the libraries was performed with 100 bp reads on an Illumina HiSeq2000. The published analysis was carried out like this. SOAPnuke was used to process the raw data, with reads discarded if the reads contained adapters or uncalled bases, had a mean Phred below 15, or lacked an exact constant-primer or identifier match. High-quality paired reads were merged using COPE v1.2.5, and each unique nucleotide sequence was defined as a clonotype. Clonotypes were aligned to IMGT TRBV, TRBD and TRBJ reference segments using MiTCR v1.1. Only V-J combinations with frequency above 0.0001, covering about 99% of repertoires, were analysed. A TCS score was defined as the ratio of F50 (clonal expansion) to E x V (chaos), with BLOSUM62-based TCRdist applied between CDR3 peptides within each V-J. Welch's t-statistics and random forest reduced roughly 500 V-J features to roughly 13, which were used in a naive Bayes classifier (R e1071). The Morisita-Horn index was used to measure how similar the thyroid and blood repertoires were. Starting from the raw public reads, TCRdb applied fastp trimming at Q25, assembled clones with MiXCR and retained in-frame beta chains. Entries are consolidated by CDR3 protein sequence, retaining the most common genes and DNA. These V and J calls originate from TCRdb's pipeline instead of the authors' own analysis. The sample profile shows 600,000 to 800,000 distinct CDR3 sequences; around a third of them were found once. The ten largest clones take up roughly 31% of the sample.

This receptor chain uses TRBV7-8 and TRBJ1-3; no confident D gene assignment can be made. Sequencing was performed on blood. The source is a middle-aged woman with Graves' hyperthyroidism. The CDR3 is CASSTGPYSGNAIYF. At the DNA level, the sequence is TGTGCCAGCAGCACCGGGCCATACTCTGGAAACGCCATATATTTT.